This TCR beta chain stems from a study of blood T cell repertoires in COVID-19. Across the whole study: Some COVID-19 samples were acute and others convalescent; all came from the United States, Italy and Spain. PBMCs, B-cell-depleted T cells, or T cells were the source of the cDNA or gDNA that made up the material.

As originally analysed: Nucleated cell number was recorded as an estimate derived from reference gene primer amplification. Some clones are missing from TCRdb's copy, which holds only in-frame ones; the method was immunoSEQ multiplex PCR. The V and J calls and clone size are taken from that table; D and trimming were inferred from the DNA. The sample shows about 160,000 clones, 70% to 85% of them seen only once. V shed 1 base and J 6 bases; nucleotides not matched to a gene: 4. The CDR3 contains 14 residues. The germline CDR1 and CDR2 sequences are LNHDA and SQIVND (reference sequence). The TCR was taken from a woman aged 80 or over with acute or convalescent COVID-19. Sequencing was performed on peripheral blood. J is TRBJ2-7 and V is TRBV19; 9 bases align to TRBD2. The CDR3 DNA follows: TGTGCCAGTAGTATAGGGACTAGCGCTCGCGAGCAGTACTTC. Its protein is CASSIGTSAREQYF.